The clone carrying this TCR beta chain was counted a few times. Its target is unknown. This record comes from a study of response to subunit inactivated influenza vaccine. Study conclusions and caveats: The authors proposed limited new T cell recruitment per seasonal influenza vaccination.

The CDR3 runs 13 residues. One entry per CDR3 protein results from TCRdb running MiXCR on the RT-PCR reads. The sample includes hundreds of thousands of distinct CDR3 sequences, over 9.5% of them seen just once. The sample consisted of PBMCs from blood, taken 40 to 50 days after vaccination. The sequence was collected from a man in his fifties who received an inactivated influenza vaccine. The gene calls are TRBV12-3 or TRBV12-4 and TRBJ2-3; 8 bases are shared with TRBD2. CDR3 protein: CATTSGATDTQYF. The CDR3, as DNA: TGTGCTACAACTAGCGGAGCCACAGATACGCAGTATTTT.